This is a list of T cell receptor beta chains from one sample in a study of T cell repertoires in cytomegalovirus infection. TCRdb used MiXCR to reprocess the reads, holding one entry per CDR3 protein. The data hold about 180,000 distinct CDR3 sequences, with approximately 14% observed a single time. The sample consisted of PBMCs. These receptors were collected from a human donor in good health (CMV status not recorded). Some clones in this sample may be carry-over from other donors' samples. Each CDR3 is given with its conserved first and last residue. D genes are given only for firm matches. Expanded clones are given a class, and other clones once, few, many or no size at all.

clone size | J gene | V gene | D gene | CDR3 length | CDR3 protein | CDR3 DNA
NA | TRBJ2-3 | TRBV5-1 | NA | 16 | CASSLSGQGREDTQYF | TGCGCCAGCAGCTTGTCGGGACAAGGAAGGGAAGATACGCAGTATTTT
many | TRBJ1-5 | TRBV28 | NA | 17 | CASSSLSQPFLGQPQHF | TGTGCCAGCAGTAGCCTTAGTCAGCCCTTCCTTGGTCAGCCCCAGCATTTT
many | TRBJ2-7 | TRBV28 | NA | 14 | CASSYGTNSYEQYF | TGTGCCAGCAGTTATGGGACAAATTCCTACGAGCAGTACTTC
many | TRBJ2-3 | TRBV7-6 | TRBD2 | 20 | CASSQGTSGRVMRVTDTQYF | TGTGCCAGCAGCCAGGGGACTAGCGGGAGGGTGATGCGCGTCACAGATACGCAGTATTTT
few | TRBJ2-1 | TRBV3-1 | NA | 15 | CASSPDLSPHNEQFF | TGTGCCAGCAGCCCGGACCTGTCCCCGCACAATGAGCAGTTCTTC
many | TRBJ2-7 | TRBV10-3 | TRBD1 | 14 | CAIRAGQGATEQYF | TGTGCCATCAGGGCGGGACAGGGGGCGACCGAGCAGTACTTC
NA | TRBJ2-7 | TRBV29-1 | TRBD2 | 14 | CSVGEAGGPGEQYF | TGCAGCGTTGGAGAGGCGGGAGGGCCGGGGGAGCAGTACTTC
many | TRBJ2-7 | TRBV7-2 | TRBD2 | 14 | CASSLAGGLYEQYF | TGTGCCAGCAGTCTAGCGGGAGGGCTCTACGAGCAGTACTTC
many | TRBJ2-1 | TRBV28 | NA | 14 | CASSLKWTDNEQFF | TGTGCCAGCAGCCTGAAGTGGACGGACAATGAGCAGTTCTTC
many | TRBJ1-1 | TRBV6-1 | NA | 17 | CASSLKPGRPLNTEAFF | TGTGCCAGCAGCCTCAAACCGGGACGGCCGTTGAACACTGAAGCTTTCTTT
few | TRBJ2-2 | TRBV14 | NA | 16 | CASSPRRGLGAGELFF | TGTGCCAGCTCCCCCCGGCGGGGACTTGGGGCCGGGGAGCTGTTTTTT
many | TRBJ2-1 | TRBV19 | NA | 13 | CASTGGTGNEQFF | TGTGCCAGTACCGGTGGAACGGGCAATGAGCAGTTCTTC
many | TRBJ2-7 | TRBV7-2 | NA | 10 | CASSSAQQYF | TGTGCCAGCAGCTCGGCCCAGCAGTACTTC
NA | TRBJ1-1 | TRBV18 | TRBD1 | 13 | CASSPGQGREAFF | TGTGCCAGCTCACCGGGACAGGGGCGGGAAGCTTTCTTT
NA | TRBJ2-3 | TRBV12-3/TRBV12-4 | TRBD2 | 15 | CASSRTSGGPDTQYF | TGTGCCAGCAGCCGAACTAGCGGGGGCCCGGATACGCAGTATTTT
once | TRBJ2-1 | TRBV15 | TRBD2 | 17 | CATSRDLGGGAKDEQFF | TGTGCCACCAGCAGAGATCTCGGCGGGGGGGCCAAGGATGAGCAGTTCTTC
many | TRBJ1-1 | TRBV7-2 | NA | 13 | CASSFGEWTEAFF | TGTGCCAGCAGCTTCGGGGAATGGACTGAAGCTTTCTTT
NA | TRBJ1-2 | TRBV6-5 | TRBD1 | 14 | CASSPDRGRGGYTF | TGTGCCAGCAGCCCAGACAGGGGAAGAGGCGGCTACACCTTC
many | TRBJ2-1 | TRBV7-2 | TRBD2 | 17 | CASSSRTSGSPYNEQFF | TGTGCCAGCAGCTCAAGGACTAGCGGGAGCCCCTACAATGAGCAGTTCTTC
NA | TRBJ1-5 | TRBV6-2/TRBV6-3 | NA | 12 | CASSLGAQPQHF | TGTGCCAGTTCCTTGGGGGCTCAGCCCCAGCATTTT
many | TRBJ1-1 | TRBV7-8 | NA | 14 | CASRPTGLGTEAFF | TGTGCCAGCAGGCCAACGGGGCTGGGGACTGAAGCTTTCTTT
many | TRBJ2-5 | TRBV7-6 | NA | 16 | CASSSSGLLYQETQYF | TGTGCCAGCAGCTCCTCGGGACTTTTGTACCAAGAGACCCAGTACTTC
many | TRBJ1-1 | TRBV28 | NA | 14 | CASTLQGRNTEAFF | TGTGCCAGCACCTTACAGGGTAGGAACACTGAAGCTTTCTTT
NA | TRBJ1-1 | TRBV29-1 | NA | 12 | CSAVWGGTEAFF | TGCAGCGCCGTTTGGGGGGGGACTGAAGCTTTCTTT
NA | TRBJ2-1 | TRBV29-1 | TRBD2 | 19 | CSAERLAGGPMIKNNEQFF | TGCAGCGCTGAACGGCTAGCGGGGGGGCCCATGATTAAAAACAATGAGCAGTTCTTC
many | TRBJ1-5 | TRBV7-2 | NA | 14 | CASSLAAGAQPQHF | TGTGCCAGCAGCTTAGCGGCAGGGGCTCAGCCCCAGCATTTT
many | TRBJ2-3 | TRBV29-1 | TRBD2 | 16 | CSVEEKLAAITDTQYF | TGCAGCGTTGAAGAAAAACTAGCGGCTATCACAGATACGCAGTATTTT
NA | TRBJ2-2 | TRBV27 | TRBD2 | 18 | CASSLFGGSRANTGELFF | TGTGCCAGCAGTTTATTTGGCGGGAGTAGGGCGAACACCGGGGAGCTGTTTTTT
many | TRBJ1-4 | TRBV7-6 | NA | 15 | CASSLRIATNEKLFF | TGTGCCAGCAGCTTACGTATTGCAACTAATGAAAAACTGTTTTTT
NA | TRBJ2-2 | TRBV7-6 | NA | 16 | CASSLRSSGNTGELFF | TGTGCCAGCAGCTTACGGTCAAGCGGGAACACCGGGGAGCTGTTTTTT
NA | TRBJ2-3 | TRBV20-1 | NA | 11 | CSAGQTDTQYF | TGCAGTGCTGGGCAGACTGATACGCAGTATTTT
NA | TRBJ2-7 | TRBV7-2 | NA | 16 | CASSPGGARGVYEQYF | TGTGCCAGCAGCCCGGGTGGGGCCAGGGGGGTCTACGAGCAGTACTTC
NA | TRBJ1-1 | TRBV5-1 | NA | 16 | CASSLAPESLNTEAFF | TGCGCCAGCAGCTTGGCCCCAGAAAGCCTGAACACTGAAGCTTTCTTT
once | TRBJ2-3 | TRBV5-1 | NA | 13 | CASSLASADTQYF | TGCGCCAGCAGCTTGGCCTCGGCTGATACGCAGTATTTT
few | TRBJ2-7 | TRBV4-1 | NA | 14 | CASSQPRARREQYF | TGCGCCAGCAGCCAGCCTAGAGCCCGGCGGGAGCAGTACTTC
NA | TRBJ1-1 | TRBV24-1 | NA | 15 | CATSDSNRRGTEAFF | TGTGCCACCAGTGACAGCAACCGAAGGGGCACTGAAGCTTTCTTT
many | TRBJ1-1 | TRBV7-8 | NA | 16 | CASSFAPGSSRTEAFF | TGTGCCAGCAGCTTTGCCCCCGGCAGTAGCCGCACTGAAGCTTTCTTT
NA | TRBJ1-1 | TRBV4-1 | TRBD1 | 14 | CASSQHAGGTEAFF | TGCGCCAGCAGCCAACACGCAGGGGGAACTGAAGCTTTCTTT
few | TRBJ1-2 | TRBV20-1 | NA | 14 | CSARDYRRNYGYTF | TGCAGTGCTAGAGATTACAGGCGTAACTATGGCTACACCTTC